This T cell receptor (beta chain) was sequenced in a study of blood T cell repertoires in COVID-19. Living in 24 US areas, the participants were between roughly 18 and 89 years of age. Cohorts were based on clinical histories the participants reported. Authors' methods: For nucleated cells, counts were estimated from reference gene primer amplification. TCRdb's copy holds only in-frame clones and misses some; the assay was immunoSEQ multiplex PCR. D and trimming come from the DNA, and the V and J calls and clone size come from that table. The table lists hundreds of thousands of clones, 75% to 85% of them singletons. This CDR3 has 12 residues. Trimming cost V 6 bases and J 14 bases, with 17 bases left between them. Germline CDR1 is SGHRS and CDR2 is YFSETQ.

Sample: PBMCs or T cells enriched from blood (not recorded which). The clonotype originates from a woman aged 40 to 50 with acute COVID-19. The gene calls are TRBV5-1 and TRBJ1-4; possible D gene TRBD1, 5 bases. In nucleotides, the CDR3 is TGCGCCAGCACCAGAGATGGGGCAAAGCTGTTTTTT. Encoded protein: CASTRDGAKLFF.